This TCR beta chain appears in the sequencing data of a study of identical twins. The V end was cut by 6 bases, the J end by 2 bases, with 13 bases between. The CDR3 extends over 15 amino acids. This clonotype was observed at least ten times. TCRdb fed the 5' RACE reads into MiXCR, producing one record per CDR3 protein. The sample includes hundreds of thousands of distinct CDR3 sequences, around 6.1% of them seen just once. V is TRBV12-3 or TRBV12-4 and J is TRBJ1-4; D gene unclear. Sequencing was done on a sample of naive T cells sorted from blood. The clonotype comes from a man aged 18 to 29 in good health. CDR3: CASSPVLPTNEKLFF. The DNA of the CDR3 is TGTGCCAGCAGCCCAGTGCTGCCGACTAATGAAAAACTGTTTTTT.